The 15 T cell receptor beta chains in this list originate from one sample, sequenced in a study of blood T cell repertoires in COVID-19. Repertoires were generated with immunoSEQ multiplex PCR, while TCRdb's copy carries only in-frame clones and drops some. In the table there are over 150,000 clones, about 79% of which are singletons. Sequenced material: peripheral blood. These receptors came from a human donor in a cohort sampled during active COVID-19.

This clone was detected only once. The chain uses TRBV30 and TRBJ1-1, with D hard to call. Germline CDR1 is GTSNPN and CDR2 is SVGIG (reference sequence). The CDR3 consists of 14 residues. V lost 2 bases, J lost 5 bases, and 15 bases lay in between. CDR3 sequence reads: CAWSWVTGKTEAFF. CDR3 coding DNA: TGTGCCTGGAGTTGGGTCACCGGGAAGACTGAAGCTTTCTTT.

The rearrangement links TRBV5-1 to TRBJ1-5; weak D call: TRBD1 (5 bases). Germline CDR1 reads SGHRS; CDR2 reads YFSETQ. There are 15 residues in the CDR3. Between the trimmed V and J ends, which lost 1 base and 5 bases, there was a span of 13 bases. In DNA, the CDR3 is TGCGCCAGCAGCTTGAAGGCAGGGAGGGATCAGCCCCAGCATTTT. This sequence encodes CASSLKAGRDQPQHF.

This chain joins TRBV7-8 and TRBJ2-1, with 9 positions matching TRBD2. The CDR3 consists of 15 residues. Per the germline V gene, CDR1 is SGHVS and CDR2 is FQNEAQ. V lost 7 bases and J lost 5; bases outside the gene matches: 9. The CDR3 loop is CASNTLAGVNNEQFF. The DNA for the CDR3 is TGTGCCAGCAACACCTTAGCGGGAGTAAACAATGAGCAGTTCTTC.

In this sample, this clone turned up once. The genes are TRBV7-9 and TRBJ2-2; the match to TRBD2 covers 7 bases. CDR1 SEHNR and CDR2 FQNEAQ come from the germline V gene (reference sequence). This CDR3 region has 16 residues. V dropped 10 bases and J dropped 0; count of bases not matched to a gene: 11. The CDR3 loop reads CANRATGTTNTGELFF. In nucleotides, the CDR3 is TGTGCCAACAGAGCGACCGGGACTACGAACACCGGGGAGCTGTTTTTT.

The V call is TRBV28, the J call TRBJ1-3; possible D gene TRBD1, 6 bases. Germline values: CDR1 MDHEN, CDR2 SYDVKM. The CDR3 consists of 18 residues. The V gene lost 2 bases and the J gene lost 2 bases, with 19 bases spanning the gap. The CDR3 nucleotides read TGTGCCAGCAGTTTAGGGCAGGGGTGGGTGGAGGCTGGAAACACCATATATTTT. It yields the protein CASSLGQGWVEAGNTIYF. The full variable domain, with the rest looked up from reference TRBV28 and TRBJ1-3, is DVKVTQSSRYLVKRTGEKVFLECVQDMDHENMFWYRQDPGLGLRLIYFSYDVKMKEKGDIPEGYSVSREKKERFSLILESASTNQTSMYLCASSLGQGWVEAGNTIYFGEGSWLTVV.

V usage is TRBV30 and J usage is TRBJ2-2; 14 bases are a match to TRBD2. V was clipped by 3 bases and J by 1 base; unmatched bases: 4. Per the germline V gene, CDR1 is GTSNPN and CDR2 is SVGIG (reference sequence). The CDR3 length is 17 residues. This CDR3 reads CAWRAGTSGGNTGELFF. CDR3 nucleotide sequence: TGTGCCTGGAGGGCCGGGACTAGCGGGGGGAACACCGGGGAGCTGTTTTTT.

The chain recombines TRBV10-3 with TRBJ2-4; 7 bases line up with TRBD1. After removal of 1 base from V and 1 base from J, the junction contained 7 bases not matched to a gene. The CDR3 spans 17 residues. Per germline, CDR1 ENHRY and CDR2 SYGVKD. CDR3 DNA sequence: TGTGCCATCAGTGAGTGGATAGGGGGCGTTGCCAAAAACATTCAGTACTTC. Amino acid sequence: CAISEWIGGVAKNIQYF.

V and J are TRBV11-2 and TRBJ1-1; D gene uncertain. V dropped 6 bases and J dropped 6 bases, with 11 bases sitting between them. CDR1 and CDR2 (germline): SGHAT, FQNNGV. This CDR3 has 12 amino acids. The CDR3 DNA is TGTGCCAGCAGGCTCCCCACGGCTGAAGCTTTCTTT. Its translation is CASRLPTAEAFF.

V is TRBV4-2 and J is TRBJ1-2; possibly TRBD1 for D (6 bases). V dropped 4 bases and J dropped 3 bases, with 21 bases sitting between them. The germline gives CDR1 LGHNA, CDR2 YNFKEQ. The CDR3 has 17 amino acids. CDR3 DNA: TGTGCCAGCAGCCGAAGAGCCTCTGGACAGAACCACTATGGCTACACCTTC. It encodes CASSRRASGQNHYGYTF.

The V and J genes are TRBV27 and TRBJ2-2, with a weak D call TRBD2 (5 bases). The germline V gene encodes CDR1 MNHEY and CDR2 SMNVEV (reference sequence). The CDR3 runs 18 residues. V was shortened by 7 bases and J by 4 bases, with 25 bases between the two germline ends. In DNA, the CDR3 is TGTGCCAGCACCGCCCCGCCGGGGAGAGGGCTGAGCACCGGGGAGCTGTTTTTT. Translated, it gives CASTAPPGRGLSTGELFF.

The chain joins TRBV10-1 to TRBJ1-5; 11 bases fit TRBD1. The CDR3 is 12 residues long. From germline, CDR1 is WNHNN and CDR2 SYGVQD (reference sequence). Unmatched junction bases numbered 3, after V lost 9 bases and J lost 8 bases. CDR3: CARDRGPEPQHF. DNA of the CDR3: TGCGCCAGGGACAGGGGGCCGGAGCCCCAGCATTTT.

The chain joins TRBV19 to TRBJ2-5; weak D call: TRBD2 (6 bases). The germline V and J ends were trimmed by 4 bases and 5 bases, with 11 bases remaining between them. Germline lookup yields CDR1 LNHDA and CDR2 SQIVND (reference sequence). This CDR3 spans 13 amino acids. The CDR3 nucleotides read TGTGCCAGTAGTAGGGGGGAGTGGGAGACCCAGTACTTC. Its translation is CASSRGEWETQYF.

As DNA, the CDR3 is TGTGCCAGTAGGACAGGCCACCTCAACTATGGCTACACCTTC. The encoded protein is CASRTGHLNYGYTF. The gene calls are TRBV19 and TRBJ1-2; weak D call: TRBD1 (6 bases). CDR3 length equals 14 residues. The germline V gene has CDR1 LNHDA and CDR2 SQIVND (reference sequence). Deletions cut 6 bases from V and 2 bases from J, with 13 bases between. Drawing the rest from reference TRBV19 and TRBJ1-2, the complete variable domain is DGGITQSPKYLFRKEGQNVTLSCEQNLNHDAMYWYRQDPGQGLRLIYYSQIVNDFQKGDIAEGYSVSREKKESFPLTVTSAQKNPTAFYLCASRTGHLNYGYTFGSGTRLTVV.

The rearrangement uses TRBV27 and TRBJ1-2, with 9 bases matching TRBD1. Germline assignment: CDR1 MNHEY and CDR2 SMNVEV (reference sequence). J was trimmed by 8 bases and V by 4 bases; bases with no gene match: 5. This CDR3 is 13 amino acids long. The CDR3 sequence: CASSSGQGKGYTF. The CDR3 DNA reads as TGTGCCAGCAGTTCCGGACAGGGGAAAGGCTACACCTTC.

This clone appeared once. V gene TRBV5-1 combines with J gene TRBJ2-7, with 16 bases aligning to TRBD2. Germline assignment: CDR1 SGHRS and CDR2 YFSETQ. The length of the CDR3 is 18 residues. V was clipped by 0 bases and J by 3 bases; unmatched bases: 6. CDR3 nucleotide sequence: TGCGCCAGCAGCTTGGAGGGACTAGCGGGAGGGCCGGGCTACGAGCAGTACTTC. Amino acids: CASSLEGLAGGPGYEQYF.